One sample yielded the 5 T cell receptor beta chains listed below, sequenced in a study of cytomegalovirus exposure and HLA in healthy donors. It was with 60 Vbeta and 13 Jbeta primers that the PCR ran. Sequencing was performed with immunoSEQ multiplex PCR; in TCRdb, only in-frame clones are kept and a portion is missing. This sample carries some 62,000 clones, with around 5.3% going to the ten biggest clones. Material: PBMCs. These receptors came from a man aged 30 to 45 in good health and CMV-seropositive.

V is TRBV9 and J is TRBJ2-3, with 8 nucleotides matching TRBD1. CDR3 length: 15 residues. Per germline, CDR1 SGDLS and CDR2 YYNGEE. After removal of 3 bases from V and 5 bases from J, the junction contained 8 bases not matched to a gene. CDR3 in amino acids: CASSDSRGLGDTQYF. CDR3 in DNA: TGTGCCAGCAGCGACTCCAGGGGGCTAGGAGATACGCAGTATTTT.

The chain links TRBV7-9 to TRBJ2-1; D uncertain. CDR1 is SEHNR, CDR2 FQNEAQ, per germline (reference sequence). Trimming took 1 base from V and 8 from J, leaving 12 bases between them. CDR3 length: 14 residues. This CDR3 is CASSLGHLKDEQFF. DNA of the CDR3: TGTGCCAGCAGCTTAGGACACCTGAAGGATGAGCAGTTCTTC.

The chain links TRBV5-6 to TRBJ1-2, with TRBD1 matching 7 bases. Trimming removed 4 bases from V and 4 bases from J; junction bases left unmatched: 16. CDR1 is SGHDT, CDR2 YYEEEE, per germline. The CDR3 spans 17 residues. The CDR3 protein is CASSQRPDRVVGYGYTF. CDR3 coding DNA: TGTGCCAGCAGCCAGAGACCTGACAGGGTAGTTGGCTATGGCTACACCTTC.

By frequency, this clone is medium-sized. This sequence joins TRBV7-2 and TRBJ1-1; the D gene is possibly TRBD1 (5 bases). The ends were cut back, 2 bases at V and 2 bases at J, with 15 bases in the middle. The CDR3 consists of 16 residues. Germline assignment: CDR1 SGHTA and CDR2 FQGNSA. In DNA, the CDR3 is TGTGCCAGCAGCTTAAAGAGGTATACAGGAAACACTGAAGCTTTCTTT. This gives the protein CASSLKRYTGNTEAFF.

The chain uses TRBV2 and TRBJ2-7, with 9 positions matching TRBD2. In germline, CDR1 is SNHLY, CDR2 FYNNEI. CDR3 length equals 15 residues. V shed 2 bases and J 6 bases; nucleotides not matched to a gene: 8. In DNA form, the CDR3 reads TGTGCCAGCAGTGAATCGGGAATAGCGGGAGTCGAGCAGTACTTC. Protein product: CASSESGIAGVEQYF.